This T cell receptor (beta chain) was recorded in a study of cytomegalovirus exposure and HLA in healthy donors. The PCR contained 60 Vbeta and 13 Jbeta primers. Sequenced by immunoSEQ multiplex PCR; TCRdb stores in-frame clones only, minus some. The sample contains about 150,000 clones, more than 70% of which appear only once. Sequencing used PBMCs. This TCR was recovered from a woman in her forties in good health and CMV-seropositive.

The DNA for the CDR3 is TGTGCCAGCAGTTGGACAGGGGTAGAGACCCAGTACTTC. Translation gives CASSWTGVETQYF. The chain carries TRBV27 and TRBJ2-5, with 9 bases identical to TRBD1. This CDR3 comprises 13 residues. Germline CDR1 MNHEY, CDR2 SMNVEV (reference sequence). V was clipped by 4 bases and J by 4 bases; unmatched bases: 1.